The 30 T cell receptor beta chains below come from one sample, sequenced in a study of T cell changes during pregnancy in multiple sclerosis. The protocol was immunoSEQ multiplex PCR, while the TCRdb copy is restricted to in-frame clones and leaves out a portion. The data show fewer than 60,000 clones, approximately 95% seen once. The input for sequencing was CD8+ T cells from peripheral blood mononuclear cells, taken in the first trimester of pregnancy. The receptors shown here come from a female donor with multiple sclerosis, enrolled in a pregnancy study.

J is TRBJ2-3 and V is TRBV27; TRBD1 matches 10 bases. V lost 5 bases to trimming and J lost 4 bases; unmatched junction nucleotides: 6. In germline, CDR1 is MNHEY, CDR2 SMNVEV (reference sequence). CDR3 length: 15 residues. The CDR3 DNA sequence: TGTGCCAGCAGTCTGGGACAGGGGCGGGCAGATACGCAGTATTTT. The encoded protein is CASSLGQGRADTQYF.

This clone was counted once. V is TRBV7-2 and J is TRBJ2-3; D is unclear. In germline, CDR1 is SGHTA, CDR2 FQGNSA. Trimming removed 5 bases from V and 4 bases from J, with 16 bases in between. This CDR3 comprises 15 residues. The CDR3 bases are TGTGCCAGCAGCCTAGAATCGTTAAGCGCAGATACGCAGTATTTT. Encoded protein: CASSLESLSADTQYF.

The rearrangement uses TRBV4-1 and TRBJ2-7; 7 nucleotides line up with TRBD1. This CDR3 has 16 residues. In germline, CDR1 is MGHRA, CDR2 YSYEKL. Unmatched junction bases numbered 11, after V lost 0 bases and J lost 6 bases. The CDR3 bases are TGCGCCAGCAGCCAAGACAACAGGGGTTTCGTAGGCGAGCAGTACTTC. Residues: CASSQDNRGFVGEQYF.

The chain combines TRBV5-4 with TRBJ2-7; tentatively, D is TRBD2 (7 bases). V lost 3 bases and J lost 6, with 16 bases in between. Germline lookup yields CDR1 SGHNT and CDR2 YYREEE (reference sequence). This CDR3 comprises 14 residues. The CDR3 protein is CASSWGAGALEQYF. Here the CDR3 DNA reads TGTGCCAGCAGCTGGGGGGCGGGAGCCCTCGAGCAGTACTTC.

The V and J genes are TRBV30 and TRBJ2-7; D is possibly TRBD1 (6 bases). Trimming left V 1 base short and J 6 bases short, with 13 bases between. The CDR3 contains 13 residues. CDR1 is GTSNPN, CDR2 SVGIG, per germline (reference sequence). The DNA of the CDR3 is TGTGCCTGGAGTGGGGGGCCGTCCCTCGAGCAGTACTTC. It encodes CAWSGGPSLEQYF.

This clone was counted a single time. This chain links TRBV5-4 with TRBJ2-7; no reliable D call. This CDR3 is 14 amino acids long. Looked up from germline, CDR1 is SGHNT and CDR2 is YYREEE (reference sequence). Trimming removed 4 bases from V and 1 base from J, with 12 bases in between. In nucleotides, the CDR3 is TGTGCCAGCAGCCTGGCCCCGACTTCCTACGAGCAGTACTTC. Its protein is CASSLAPTSYEQYF.

The chain employs TRBV7-9 and TRBJ2-7, with no clear D. This CDR3 contains 12 residues. The ends were cut back, 1 base at V and 6 bases at J, with 7 bases in the middle. Germline V lookup: CDR1 SEHNR, CDR2 FQNEAQ (reference sequence). Here the CDR3 DNA reads TGTGCCAGCAGCTTAGAAGCCTCCGAGCAGTACTTC. Amino acids: CASSLEASEQYF.

The chain links TRBV28 to TRBJ2-4; possibly TRBD1 for D (5 bases). Germline V gene sequence: CDR1 MDHEN, CDR2 SYDVKM. V was pared by 4 bases and J by 5 bases, with 15 bases between. The CDR3 covers 15 residues. In nucleotides, the CDR3 is TGTGCCAGCAGTTCCTTAAACTTAGGGGAAAACATTCAGTACTTC. Amino acid sequence: CASSSLNLGENIQYF. Full variable domain (missing parts from reference TRBV28 and TRBJ2-4): DVKVTQSSRYLVKRTGEKVFLECVQDMDHENMFWYRQDPGLGLRLIYFSYDVKMKEKGDIPEGYSVSREKKERFSLILESASTNQTSMYLCASSSLNLGENIQYFGAGTRLSVL.

Concerning this clone itself: The junction does not match germline at one end; this may be a read error. The chain combines TRBV2 with TRBJ1-1; tentative D call: TRBD1 (5 bases). This CDR3 spans 14 amino acids. CDR1 is SNHLY, CDR2 FYNNEI, per germline. CDR3 bases: TGTGCCAGCAGGGAAGCCCGGGGGGGAACTGAAGCTTTCTTT. This codes for CASREARGGTEAFF.

This chain uses TRBV7-6 with TRBJ2-5, with 9 bases matching TRBD1. Germline CDR1 and CDR2: SGHVS and FNYEAQ. The ends lost 5 bases at V and 5 bases at J; junction bases unmatched: 9. The CDR3 sequence is 15 residues long. The CDR3 DNA is TGTGCCAGCAGCCCTACGACAGGGGGAGCGGAGACCCAGTACTTC. Residues: CASSPTTGGAETQYF.

This chain links TRBV28 with TRBJ2-1; no clear D gene. The CDR3 is 10 residues long. V dropped 4 bases and J dropped 10 bases, with 5 bases sitting between them. CDR1 MDHEN and CDR2 SYDVKM come from the germline V gene. CDR3 loop: CASSSREQFF. The CDR3, as DNA: TGTGCCAGCAGTTCCCGGGAGCAGTTCTTC.

The CDR3 loop is CAWSGPGRGRRDYGYTF. CDR3 in DNA: TGTGCCTGGAGTGGACCCGGCAGAGGGCGGAGGGACTATGGCTACACCTTC. The rearrangement links TRBV30 to TRBJ1-2; D remains ambiguous. Looked up from germline, CDR1 is GTSNPN and CDR2 is SVGIG (reference sequence). V lost 1 base and J lost 3, with 21 bases in between. The CDR3 is 17 residues long.

V gene TRBV6-5 combines with J gene TRBJ1-4; TRBD1 matches at 7 bases. Per germline, CDR1 MNHEY and CDR2 SVGAGI. Germline trimming cut 5 bases from V and 2 bases from J; bases unmatched to any gene: 2. The CDR3 sequence is 14 residues long. This chain's CDR3 is CASSPTGTNEKLFF. CDR3 bases: TGTGCCAGCAGTCCGACAGGGACTAATGAAAAACTGTTTTTT.

The chain links TRBV30 to TRBJ2-7; D might be TRBD1 (5 bases). The ends were cut back, 5 bases at V and 6 bases at J, with 14 bases in the middle. Germline CDR1 and CDR2: GTSNPN and SVGIG (reference sequence). The CDR3 runs to 12 residues. CDR3 loop: CAWGATGREQYF. The CDR3 region has the DNA TGTGCCTGGGGGGCTACCGGTCGCGAGCAGTACTTC.

The rearrangement links TRBV5-1 to TRBJ2-1; unclear D gene. This CDR3 comprises 16 residues. Germline CDR1 and CDR2: SGHRS and YFSETQ. V dropped 2 bases and J dropped 1 base, with 13 bases sitting between them. As DNA, the CDR3 is TGCGCCAGCAGCTTAACTGCTCTCGGGTCCTACAATGAGCAGTTCTTC. Protein: CASSLTALGSYNEQFF. The complete variable domain, with remaining parts taken from reference TRBV5-1 and TRBJ2-1, reads KAGVTQTPRYLIKTRGQQVTLSCSPISGHRSVSWYQQTPGQGLQFLFEYFSETQRNKGNFPGRFSGRQFSNSRSEMNVSTLELGDSALYLCASSLTALGSYNEQFFGPGTRLTVL.

The V and J genes are TRBV27 and TRBJ2-1; 7 bases match TRBD2. The trim removed 6 bases at V and 7 bases at J, leaving 18 bases unmatched. The CDR3 has 17 residues. The V gene's germline CDR1 is MNHEY and CDR2 SMNVEV (reference sequence). CDR3 nucleotide sequence: TGTGCCAGCAGCCTCCCCTTGGGGGGGAGGAAAGATAATGAGCAGTTCTTC. Its protein is CASSLPLGGRKDNEQFF.

This chain uses TRBV7-2 with TRBJ2-3; the match to TRBD1 covers 9 bases. J lost 0 bases, V lost 3 bases, and 1 base had no gene match. This CDR3 has 15 residues. In germline, CDR1 is SGHTA, CDR2 FQGNSA. The CDR3 DNA follows: TGTGCCAGCAGCTTGGGACAGGGTAGCACAGATACGCAGTATTTT. This codes for CASSLGQGSTDTQYF.

V is TRBV9 and J is TRBJ2-3; D not certain. Trimming removed 0 bases at V and 2 bases at J, with 4 bases between. Germline V gene lookup returns CDR1 SGDLS and CDR2 YYNGEE. The CDR3 is 13 amino acids. The CDR3 here is CASSVGDTDTQYF. The CDR3 coding sequence is TGTGCCAGCAGCGTAGGAGACACAGATACGCAGTATTTT.

The chain employs TRBV4-1 and TRBJ2-7, with TRBD1 matching 9 bases. CDR3 length: 16 residues. CDR1 and CDR2 from the germline V gene are MGHRA and YSYEKL. Trimming cost V 3 bases and J 1 base; bases outside gene matches: 7. The CDR3 DNA follows: TGCGCCAGCAGCCAGAACGGACAGGGGATTTCCTACGAGCAGTACTTC. It specifies CASSQNGQGISYEQYF.

The chain couples TRBV4-1 to TRBJ1-4; TRBD1 aligns across 7 bases. Germline trimming cut 1 base from V and 5 bases from J; bases unmatched to any gene: 7. There are 16 residues in the CDR3. Germline CDR1 MGHRA, CDR2 YSYEKL. CDR3 protein: CASSQVKGQINEKLFF. The CDR3 DNA reads as TGCGCCAGCAGCCAAGTCAAGGGACAGATCAATGAAAAACTGTTTTTT.

The rearrangement links TRBV4-1 to TRBJ2-7; the match to TRBD1 covers 9 bases. The CDR3 is 16 residues long. Per the germline V gene, CDR1 is MGHRA and CDR2 is YSYEKL. With 0 bases clipped from V and 1 base from J, the junction kept 4 bases outside the gene matches. The CDR3 DNA reads TGCGCCAGCAGCCAAGATGGACAGGGGACGTCCTACGAGCAGTACTTC. Protein product: CASSQDGQGTSYEQYF.

This chain links TRBV2 with TRBJ2-1; TRBD1 matches 10 bases. Germline V gene data show CDR1 as SNHLY and CDR2 as FYNNEI. After removal of 7 bases from V and 6 bases from J, the junction contained 9 bases not matched to a gene. CDR3 length: 15 residues. The DNA of the CDR3 is TGTGCCAGCATCGACCCCGGGACAGGGGTCAATGAGCAGTTCTTC. This gives the protein CASIDPGTGVNEQFF.

As concerns this clone: The sample holds other DNA sequences that translate to the same CDR3. The chain recombines TRBV27 with TRBJ1-2; perhaps TRBD1 as D (5 bases). V was cut by 2 bases and J by 4 bases, with 8 bases left in between. The CDR3 length is 13 residues. Per germline, CDR1 MNHEY and CDR2 SMNVEV (reference sequence). For the CDR3, the DNA is TGTGCCAGCAGTTTACAGGGCAGCTATGGCTACACCTTC. Protein product: CASSLQGSYGYTF.

This clone appeared a single time. The chain links TRBV5-4 to TRBJ2-3; 8 nucleotides line up with TRBD1. Germline loops: CDR1 SGHNT, CDR2 YYREEE (reference sequence). V was clipped by 4 bases and J by 5 bases; unmatched bases: 12. CDR3 length: 16 residues. The CDR3 loop reads CASSGGTGFSGDTQYF. In DNA, the CDR3 is TGTGCCAGCAGCGGTGGGACAGGCTTCTCAGGAGATACGCAGTATTTT.

The rearrangement links TRBV6-4 to TRBJ2-2, with 9 positions matching TRBD1. V trimming: 8 bases; J trimming: 3 bases; junction bases outside the gene matches: 7. The CDR3 totals 15 residues. From germline, CDR1 is MRHNA and CDR2 SNTAGT. The CDR3: CASRSGQGHTGELFF. The CDR3, as DNA: TGTGCCAGCCGCTCGGGACAGGGCCACACCGGGGAGCTGTTTTTT.

This chain links TRBV10-3 with TRBJ2-1; 13 bases map to TRBD2. The germline V gene has CDR1 ENHRY and CDR2 SYGVKD. V dropped 7 bases and J dropped 0; count of bases not matched to a gene: 9. The CDR3 totals 18 residues. The DNA of the CDR3 is TGTGCCATCACCGAGGGACTAGCGGGGACTTTCTCCTACAATGAGCAGTTCTTC. Its translation: CAITEGLAGTFSYNEQFF.

V is TRBV5-4 and J is TRBJ2-1, with D perhaps TRBD2 (6 bases). The CDR3 has 17 amino acids. Germline V gene data show CDR1 as SGHNT and CDR2 as YYREEE (reference sequence). Trimming took 0 bases from V and 0 from J, leaving 13 bases between them. The CDR3 sequence: CASSLGDSIPSYNEQFF. For the CDR3, the DNA is TGTGCCAGCAGCTTGGGGGACTCGATACCCTCCTACAATGAGCAGTTCTTC. Complete variable domain (other parts from reference TRBV5-4 and TRBJ2-1): ETGVTQSPTHLIKTRGQQVTLRCSSQSGHNTVSWYQQALGQGPQFIFQYYREEENGRGNFPPRFSGLQFPNYSSELNVNALELDDSALYLCASSLGDSIPSYNEQFFGPGTRLTVL.

The V gene is TRBV27, the J gene TRBJ2-1, with 7 positions matching TRBD1. Germline loops: CDR1 MNHEY, CDR2 SMNVEV (reference sequence). The CDR3 consists of 15 residues. V lost 4 bases, J lost 5 bases, and 8 bases stayed unmatched. CDR3 in amino acids: CASSYRGKPNNEQFF. The CDR3 nucleotides read TGTGCCAGCAGTTACAGGGGAAAGCCTAACAATGAGCAGTTCTTC.

The genes are TRBV6-5 and TRBJ2-2; tentatively, D is TRBD1 (5 bases). Germline-derived CDR1 and CDR2 are MNHEY and SVGAGI. The CDR3 is 12 residues long. V lost 5 bases and J lost 6, with 7 bases in between. CDR3 coding DNA: TGTGCCAGCAGTGACAGTTCCGGGGAGCTGTTTTTT. It codes for CASSDSSGELFF.

The CDR3 protein is CASSRTSGRALSSYNEQFF. CDR3 in DNA: TGTGCCAGCTCACGGACTAGCGGGAGGGCGTTAAGCTCCTACAATGAGCAGTTCTTC. This chain uses TRBV18 with TRBJ2-1; 15 positions agree with TRBD2. CDR1 is KGHSH and CDR2 is LQKENI in the germline V gene. The CDR3 runs 19 residues. The V segment lost 4 bases and the J segment 0 bases; nucleotides outside the gene matches: 7.